The clone carrying this TCR beta chain appeared a few times. Its cognate antigen is unknown. The CDR3 is 14 amino acids. V was pared by 2 bases and J by 4 bases, with 10 bases between. Germline values: CDR1 KGHSH, CDR2 LQKENI. These data originate in a study of T-cell memory formation after mild COVID-19. Study-level findings and limits: SARS-CoV-2 specificity was not confirmed for second-wave clones peaking on day 37. Contracting clones from day 15 to 85 showed balanced CD4/CD8; later expanders favored CD4+.

Each CDR3 protein gets one entry after TCRdb re-called the 5' RACE reads with MiXCR. The data contain hundreds of thousands of distinct CDR3 sequences, 8% to 10% of them singletons. This receptor was identified in a man aged 18-30 years who had mild COVID-19 (a few samples of this study predate the infection). Cell type and time point are not known. The rearrangement joins TRBV18 to TRBJ2-3; tentatively, D is TRBD2 (7 bases). The source material was PBMCs or a T cell subset sorted from them (not recorded which). CDR3 nucleotides: TGTGCCAGCTCACCAGGAGGGGGGGCAGATACGCAGTATTTT. Encoded protein: CASSPGGGADTQYF.